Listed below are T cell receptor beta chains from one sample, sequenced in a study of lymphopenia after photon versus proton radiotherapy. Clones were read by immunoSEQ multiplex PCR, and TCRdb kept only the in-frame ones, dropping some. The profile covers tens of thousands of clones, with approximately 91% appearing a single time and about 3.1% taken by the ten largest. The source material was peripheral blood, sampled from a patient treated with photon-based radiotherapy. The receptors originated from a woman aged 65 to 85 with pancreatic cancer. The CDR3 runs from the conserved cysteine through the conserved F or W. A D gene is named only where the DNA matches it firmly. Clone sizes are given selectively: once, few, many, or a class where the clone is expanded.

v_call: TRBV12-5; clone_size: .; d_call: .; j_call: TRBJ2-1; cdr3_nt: TGTGCTAGTGGTTTGCCAACAGTGAATGAGCAGTTCTTC; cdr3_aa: CASGLPTVNEQFF
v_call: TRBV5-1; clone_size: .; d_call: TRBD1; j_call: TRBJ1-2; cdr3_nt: TGCGCCAGCAGCTTGGGGAGGTTCAGGGGGACTAACTATGGCTACACCTTC; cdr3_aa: CASSLGRFRGTNYGYTF
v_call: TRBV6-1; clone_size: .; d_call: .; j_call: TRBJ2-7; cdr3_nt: TGTGCCAGCAGTGAATCCACGGGCAGGCCCTACGAGCAGTACTTC; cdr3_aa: CASSESTGRPYEQYF
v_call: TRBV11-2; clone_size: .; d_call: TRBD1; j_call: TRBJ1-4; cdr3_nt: TGTGCCAGCAGCGCGGGACAGTCGGAAAAACTGTTTTTT; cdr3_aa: CASSAGQSEKLFF
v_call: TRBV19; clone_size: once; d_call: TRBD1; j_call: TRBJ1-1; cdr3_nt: TGTGCCAGTAGGATCAGGGGGCGAGACACTGAAGCTTTCTTT; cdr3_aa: CASRIRGRDTEAFF
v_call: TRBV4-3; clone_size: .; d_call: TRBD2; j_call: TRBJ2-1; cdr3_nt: TGCGCCAGCAGCCAAGACTGGACTAGCGGTTACAATGAGCAGTTCTTC; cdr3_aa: CASSQDWTSGYNEQFF
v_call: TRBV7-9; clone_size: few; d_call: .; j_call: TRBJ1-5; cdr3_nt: TGTGCCAGCAGCTTAGCCTCCCCGATTAGCAATCAGCCCCAGCATTTT; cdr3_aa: CASSLASPISNQPQHF
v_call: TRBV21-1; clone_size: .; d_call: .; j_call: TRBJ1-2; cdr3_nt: TGTGCCAGCAGCAAAGGCAGAGAGTATGGCTACACCTTC; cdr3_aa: CASSKGREYGYTF
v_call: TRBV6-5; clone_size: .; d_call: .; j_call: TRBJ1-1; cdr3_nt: TGTGCCAGCAGTTACTCGACAGATATGAACACTGAAGCTTTCTTT; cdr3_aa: CASSYSTDMNTEAFF
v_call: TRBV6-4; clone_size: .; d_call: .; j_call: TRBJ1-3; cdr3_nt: TGTGCCAGCAGGCCAGGGGTGGCAAACACCATATATTTT; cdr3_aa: CASRPGVANTIYF
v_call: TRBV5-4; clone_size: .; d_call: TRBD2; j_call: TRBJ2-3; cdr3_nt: TGTGCCAGCAGCCCTAGACTAGCGGGATCCGATACGCAGTATTTT; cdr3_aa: CASSPRLAGSDTQYF
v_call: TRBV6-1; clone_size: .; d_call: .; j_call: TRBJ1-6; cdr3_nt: TGTGCCAGCAGTGCCCAGGGTAATTCACCCCTCCACTTT; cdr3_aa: CASSAQGNSPLHF
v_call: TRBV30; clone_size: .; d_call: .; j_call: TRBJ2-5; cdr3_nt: TGTGCCTGGAGTACCCCGAAGACCCAGTACTTC; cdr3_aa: CAWSTPKTQYF
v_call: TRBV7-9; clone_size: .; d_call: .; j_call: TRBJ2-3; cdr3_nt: TGTGCCAGCAGCTTAGCTTTGGATACGCAGTATTTT; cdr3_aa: CASSLALDTQYF
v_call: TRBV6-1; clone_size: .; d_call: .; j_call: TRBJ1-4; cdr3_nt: TGTGCCAGCAGCGACGGGCTATACGGTGAAAAACTGTTTTTT; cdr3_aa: CASSDGLYGEKLFF
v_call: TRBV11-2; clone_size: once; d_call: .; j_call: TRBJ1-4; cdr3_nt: TGTGCCAGCAGCCTCGGTAGGGGGACGGATGAAAAACTGTTTTTT; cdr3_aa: CASSLGRGTDEKLFF
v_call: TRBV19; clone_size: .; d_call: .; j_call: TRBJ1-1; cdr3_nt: TGTGCCAGTAGTACCCAGACAGGAGGAGGGACTGAAGCTTTCTTT; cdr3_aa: CASSTQTGGGTEAFF
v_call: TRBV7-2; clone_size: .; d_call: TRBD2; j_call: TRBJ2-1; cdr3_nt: TGTGCCAGCAGCCCCAGAGCTGCCCCAAGCGGGAACGGCAATGAGCAGTTCTTC; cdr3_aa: CASSPRAAPSGNGNEQFF
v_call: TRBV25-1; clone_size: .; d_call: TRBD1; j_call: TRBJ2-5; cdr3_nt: TGTGCCAGCAGTGAATTCTACAGGGGGCAAGAGACCCAGTACTTC; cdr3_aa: CASSEFYRGQETQYF
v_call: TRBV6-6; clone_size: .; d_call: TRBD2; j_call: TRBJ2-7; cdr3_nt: TGTGCCAGCAGTTACGGGACTAGCGGAACCTACGAGCAGTACTTC; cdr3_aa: CASSYGTSGTYEQYF
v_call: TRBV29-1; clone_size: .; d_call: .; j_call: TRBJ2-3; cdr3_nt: TGCAGCGCCTGGGCACGGGTAGGAGGGACAGATACGCAGTATTTT; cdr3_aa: CSAWARVGGTDTQYF
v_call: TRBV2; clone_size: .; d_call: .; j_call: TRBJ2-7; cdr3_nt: TGTGCCAGCAGTGAGGGCTCTGACGAGCAGTACTTC; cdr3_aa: CASSEGSDEQYF
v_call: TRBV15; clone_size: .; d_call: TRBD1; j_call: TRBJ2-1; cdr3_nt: TGTGCCACCAGCAGGGTCGGACAGGGGGCTCTGGAGCAGTTCTTC; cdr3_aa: CATSRVGQGALEQFF
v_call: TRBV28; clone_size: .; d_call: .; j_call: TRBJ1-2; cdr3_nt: TGTGCCAGCAGTCCATCAACTAACTATGGCTACACCTTC; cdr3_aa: CASSPSTNYGYTF
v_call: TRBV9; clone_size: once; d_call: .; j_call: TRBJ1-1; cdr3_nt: TGTGCCAGCAGCGGGATCAGCGGGGCGGCCACTGAAGCTTTCTTT; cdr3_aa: CASSGISGAATEAFF
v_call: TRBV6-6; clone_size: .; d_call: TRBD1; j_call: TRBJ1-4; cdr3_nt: TGTGCCAGCAGGGCGGACAGGGGGAATGAAAAACTGTTTTTT; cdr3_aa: CASRADRGNEKLFF
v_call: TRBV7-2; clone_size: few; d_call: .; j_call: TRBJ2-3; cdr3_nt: TGTGCCAGCAGCTTAAGCCTAGGTGGCACAGATACGCAGTATTTT; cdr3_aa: CASSLSLGGTDTQYF
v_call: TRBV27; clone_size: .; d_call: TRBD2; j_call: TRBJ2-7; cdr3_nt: TGTGCCAGCAGTTTCAGGGTGGGGCGGGAGAGACCCTACGAGCAGTACTTC; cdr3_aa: CASSFRVGRERPYEQYF
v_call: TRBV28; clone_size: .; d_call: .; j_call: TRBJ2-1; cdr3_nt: TGTGCCAGCAGGCCCCCGGTTGGACTGCACAATGAGCAGTTCTTC; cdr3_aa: CASRPPVGLHNEQFF
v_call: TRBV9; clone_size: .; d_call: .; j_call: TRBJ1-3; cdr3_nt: TGTGCCAGCAGCGGGGTAGGGGTCTCTGGAAACACCATATATTTT; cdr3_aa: CASSGVGVSGNTIYF
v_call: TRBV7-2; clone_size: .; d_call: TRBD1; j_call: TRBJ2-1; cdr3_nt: TGTGCCAGCAGCTTCGGACAGGGTCGGTACAATGAGCAGTTCTTC; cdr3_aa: CASSFGQGRYNEQFF
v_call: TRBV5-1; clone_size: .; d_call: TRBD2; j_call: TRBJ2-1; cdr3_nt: TGCGCCAGCAGCTCGCTAGCGGGAGTATCCTACAATGAGCAGTTCTTC; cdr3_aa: CASSSLAGVSYNEQFF
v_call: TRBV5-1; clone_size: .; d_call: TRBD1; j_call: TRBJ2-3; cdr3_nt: TGCGCCAGCAGCGTGGACAGGGGGCACACAGATACGCAGTATTTT; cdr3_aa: CASSVDRGHTDTQYF
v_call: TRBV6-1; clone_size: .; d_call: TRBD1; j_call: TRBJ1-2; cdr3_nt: TGTGCCAGCAGTGGGACAGGGTATGGCTACACCTTC; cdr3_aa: CASSGTGYGYTF
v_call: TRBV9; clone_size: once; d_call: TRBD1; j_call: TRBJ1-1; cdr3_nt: TGTGCCAGCAGCGCAGAGTCGGGACAGATGAACACTGAAGCTTTCTTT; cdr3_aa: CASSAESGQMNTEAFF
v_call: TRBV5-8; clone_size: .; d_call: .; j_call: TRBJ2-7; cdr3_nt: TGTGCCAGCAGCTTGATCGGCAGCTACGAGCAGTACTTC; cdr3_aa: CASSLIGSYEQYF
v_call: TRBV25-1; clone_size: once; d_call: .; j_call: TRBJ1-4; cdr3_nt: TGTGCCAGCAGCGATCAGGGTTCAGCTAGTGAAAAACTGTTTTTT; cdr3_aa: CASSDQGSASEKLFF
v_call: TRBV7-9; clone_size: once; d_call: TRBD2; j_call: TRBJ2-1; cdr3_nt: TGTGCCAGCAGCTTAAGAGGCCCAATACTAGCGGGAGGCAATGAGCAGTTCTTC; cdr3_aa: CASSLRGPILAGGNEQFF
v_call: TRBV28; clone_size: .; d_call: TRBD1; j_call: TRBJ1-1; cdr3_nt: TGTGCCAGCAGTTTGGACAGGGAGAAGACTGAAGCTTTCTTT; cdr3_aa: CASSLDREKTEAFF
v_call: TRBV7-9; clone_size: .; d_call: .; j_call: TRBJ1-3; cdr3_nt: TGTGCCAGCAGCCCTCGGGCCCTGAGCTCTGGAAACACCATATATTTT; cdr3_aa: CASSPRALSSGNTIYF
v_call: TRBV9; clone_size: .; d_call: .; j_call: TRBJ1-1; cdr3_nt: TGTGCCAGCAGCGTAGGGACGGAAAACACTGAAGCTTTCTTT; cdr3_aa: CASSVGTENTEAFF
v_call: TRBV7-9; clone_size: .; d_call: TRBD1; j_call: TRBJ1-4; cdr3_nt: TGTGCCAGCAGCTTGCGAGACAGGGGGCGCCCCGAGCAAGAAAAACTGTTTTTT; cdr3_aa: CASSLRDRGRPEQEKLFF
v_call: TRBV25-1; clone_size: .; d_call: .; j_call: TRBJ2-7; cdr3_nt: TGTGCCAGCAGTGCGAAAAGGGCATCCTACGAGCAGTACTTC; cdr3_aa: CASSAKRASYEQYF
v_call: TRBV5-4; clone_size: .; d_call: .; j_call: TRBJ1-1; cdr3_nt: TGTGCCAGCAGCTTACTGGGGAGAGGAACTGAAGCTTTCTTT; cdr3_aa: CASSLLGRGTEAFF
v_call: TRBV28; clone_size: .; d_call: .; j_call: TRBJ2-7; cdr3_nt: TGTGCCAGCAGTTTAGGGGGTAGCGCGGGACTCCTGAGCTCCTACGAGCAGTACTTC; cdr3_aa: CASSLGGSAGLLSSYEQYF
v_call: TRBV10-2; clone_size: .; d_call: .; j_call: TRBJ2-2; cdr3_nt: TGCGCCAGCAATCCAGCCCTGTCCACCGGGGAGCTGTTTTTT; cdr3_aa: CASNPALSTGELFF
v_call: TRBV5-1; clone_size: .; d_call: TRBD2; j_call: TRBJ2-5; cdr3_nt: TGCGCCAGCAGCTTGGGACCTAGCGGGCACCAAGAGACCCAGTACTTC; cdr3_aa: CASSLGPSGHQETQYF
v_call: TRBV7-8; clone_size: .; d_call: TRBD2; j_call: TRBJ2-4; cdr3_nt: TGTGCCAGCAGCTTAGCTCAGGTGGCGGGAGGCGCACTAGCCAAAAACATTCAGTACTTC; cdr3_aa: CASSLAQVAGGALAKNIQYF
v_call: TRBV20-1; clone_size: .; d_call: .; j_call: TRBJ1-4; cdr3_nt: TGCAGTGCTAGGCGGGAGGCAAAACTGTTTTTT; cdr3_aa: CSARREAKLFF
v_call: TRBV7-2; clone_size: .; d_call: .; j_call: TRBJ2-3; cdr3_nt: TGTGCCAGCAGCTTAGGGACCGAGGGACCGTATTTT; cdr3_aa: CASSLGTEGPYF
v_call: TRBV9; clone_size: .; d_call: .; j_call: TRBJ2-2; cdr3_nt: TGTGCCAGCAGCGTAAGGTGGAACACCGGGGAGCTGTTTTTT; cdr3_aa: CASSVRWNTGELFF
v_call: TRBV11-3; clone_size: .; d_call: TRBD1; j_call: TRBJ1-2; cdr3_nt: TGTGCCAGCAGCATAGCTCCCGGGACAGGGGGACCGGACTATGGCTACACCTTC; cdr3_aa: CASSIAPGTGGPDYGYTF
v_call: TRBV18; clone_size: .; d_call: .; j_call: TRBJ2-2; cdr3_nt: TGTGCCAGCTCACCGTCCGGCAGGGGCAGCGGGACGAACACCGGGGAGCTGTTTTTT; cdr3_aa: CASSPSGRGSGTNTGELFF
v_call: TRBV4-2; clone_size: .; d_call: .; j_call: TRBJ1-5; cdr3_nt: TGTGCCAGCAGCCAAGAGGTTGGGTCTCGCAATCAGCCCCAGCATTTT; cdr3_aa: CASSQEVGSRNQPQHF